The rows below give T cell receptor beta chains drawn from one sample of a study of human T cells and chemical hapten exposure. A single record per CDR3 protein comes from TCRdb applying MiXCR to the RACE reads. The sample has around 75,000 distinct CDR3 sequences; approximately 12% are singletons. The specimen was whole blood, collected in connection with sensitization to the hapten diphenylcyclopropenone (DPC). The receptors originated from a woman aged 60-75 years with alopecia areata. Some clones in this sample may be carry-over from other donors' samples. The CDR3 runs from the conserved cysteine through the conserved F or W. D genes are given only for firm matches. Some rows mark clone size as missing; the rest say once, few, many or name a class of expanded clone.

TRBV7-9	TRBD2	NA	TRBJ2-3	CASSLIAGGPDTQYF	TGTGCCAGCAGCCTAATAGCGGGGGGGCCAGATACGCAGTATTTT
TRBV2	NA	NA	TRBJ2-5	CASSSDAQETQYF	TGTGCCAGCAGTTCAGACGCCCAAGAGACCCAGTACTTC
TRBV27	NA	NA	TRBJ2-1	CASRLAGASEQFF	TGTGCCAGCAGGCTGGCGGGGGCGAGTGAGCAGTTCTTC
TRBV5-4	NA	NA	TRBJ2-2	CASSSLWGSANTGELFF	TGTGCCAGCAGCTCTCTATGGGGCTCCGCGAACACCGGGGAGCTGTTTTTT
TRBV5-6	NA	few	TRBJ2-7	CASSLATGQAWDEQYF	TGTGCCAGCAGCTTGGCTACAGGGCAAGCTTGGGACGAGCAGTACTTC
TRBV7-9	NA	few	TRBJ2-2	CASSLWLANTGELFF	TGTGCCAGCAGCTTATGGCTAGCAAACACCGGGGAGCTGTTTTTT
TRBV20-1	NA	NA	TRBJ2-3	CSATNKPGGRGGTDTQYF	TGCAGTGCCACGAACAAACCCGGGGGTAGGGGAGGCACAGATACGCAGTATTTT
TRBV5-1	NA	few	TRBJ2-2	CASSRAWSRVTGELFF	TGCGCCAGCAGTCGTGCATGGTCCAGGGTAACCGGGGAGCTGTTTTTT
TRBV12-3/TRBV12-4	NA	few	TRBJ2-1	CASSEDNEQFF	TGTGCCAGCAGTGAGGACAATGAGCAGTTCTTC
TRBV7-9	NA	NA	TRBJ1-1	CASSFTGLNTEAFF	TGTGCCAGCAGCTTTACAGGGCTAAACACTGAAGCTTTCTTT
TRBV7-7	TRBD1	few	TRBJ2-2	CASSWDRGTGELFF	TGTGCTAGCAGCTGGGACAGGGGAACCGGGGAGCTGTTTTTT
TRBV7-6	TRBD1	many	TRBJ2-7	CASSFGQETYEQYF	TGTGCCAGCAGCTTCGGACAGGAAACCTACGAGCAGTACTTC
TRBV4-1	NA	few	TRBJ2-5	CASSQDRRGQETQYF	TGCGCCAGCAGCCAAGATCGTCGGGGGCAAGAGACCCAGTACTTC
TRBV29-1	NA	many	TRBJ1-5	CSVGRSGQPQHF	TGCAGCGTTGGCCGGAGCGGTCAGCCCCAGCATTTT
TRBV3-1	TRBD1	few	TRBJ1-5	CASSQDLRQGKPQHF	TGTGCCAGCAGCCAAGACCTCCGACAGGGGAAGCCCCAGCATTTT
TRBV20-1	NA	many	TRBJ2-1	CSAHRTDGNNEQFF	TGCAGTGCTCATCGCACCGACGGGAACAATGAGCAGTTCTTC
TRBV3-1	NA	few	TRBJ1-2	CASSQGGYGYTF	TGTGCCAGCAGCCAAGGAGGTTATGGCTACACCTTC
TRBV4-2	NA	many	TRBJ1-1	CASSQAFPAQNTEAFF	TGTGCCAGCAGCCAAGCCTTCCCGGCACAGAACACTGAAGCTTTCTTT
TRBV19	TRBD1	NA	TRBJ2-4	CASTPGTGYGIQYF	TGTGCCAGTACCCCAGGGACAGGGTATGGCATTCAGTACTTC
TRBV20-1	NA	many	TRBJ1-6	CSARDWDRSPLHF	TGCAGTGCTAGAGACTGGGATCGATCACCCCTCCACTTT
TRBV5-4	TRBD2	NA	TRBJ2-5	CASSPGTSELETQYF	TGTGCCAGCAGCCCCGGGACTAGCGAGTTGGAGACCCAGTACTTC
TRBV6-5	TRBD1	many	TRBJ2-5	CASSGQVQETQYF	TGTGCCAGCTCCGGACAGGTCCAAGAGACCCAGTACTTC
TRBV12-3/TRBV12-4	NA	many	TRBJ2-5	CASRAFGFVGTQYF	TGTGCCAGCAGAGCGTTCGGCTTTGTCGGGACCCAGTACTTC
TRBV10-3	TRBD1	few	TRBJ2-7	CAVSLGQGYEQYF	TGTGCCGTAAGCCTGGGACAGGGTTACGAGCAGTACTTC
TRBV12-3/TRBV12-4	NA	medium-sized	TRBJ2-7	CASSFTRVGQYF	TGTGCCAGCAGTTTTACAAGGGTCGGGCAGTACTTC
TRBV7-9	TRBD1	many	TRBJ2-7	CASSWGGGTGNYEQYF	TGTGCCAGCAGCTGGGGCGGCGGGACAGGGAACTACGAGCAGTACTTC
TRBV20-1	NA	many	TRBJ2-3	CSARDNKGGTDTQYF	TGCAGTGCTAGAGATAACAAGGGCGGCACAGATACGCAGTATTTT
TRBV10-3	NA	NA	TRBJ2-7	CAISESSGGSYEQYF	TGTGCCATCAGTGAGTCTTCAGGGGGGTCCTACGAGCAGTACTTC
TRBV30	TRBD1	few	TRBJ2-4	CALSGTGEAKNIQYF	TGTGCCTTATCCGGGACAGGGGAAGCCAAAAACATTCAGTACTTC
TRBV6-6	NA	NA	TRBJ2-7	CASSYSGSSYEQYF	TGTGCCAGCAGTTACTCAGGTTCCTCCTACGAGCAGTACTTC
TRBV29-1	TRBD2	few	TRBJ2-3	CSVEGLAGTDTQYF	TGCAGCGTGGAGGGCCTAGCGGGCACAGATACGCAGTATTTT
TRBV7-8	NA	few	TRBJ1-5	CASSLSGVLSNQPQHF	TGTGCCAGCAGCTTATCAGGGGTCTTAAGCAATCAGCCCCAGCATTTT
TRBV3-1	NA	many	TRBJ2-1	CASSQHTGVANEQFF	TGTGCCAGCAGCCAACATACCGGGGTCGCCAATGAGCAGTTCTTC
TRBV4-2	TRBD1	many	TRBJ2-1	CASSQEIIGTGNSGEQFF	TGTGCCAGCAGCCAAGAAATAATAGGGACAGGGAATAGCGGTGAGCAGTTCTTC
TRBV9	TRBD2	NA	TRBJ2-7	CTSSLSPGTSSYEQYF	TGTACCAGCAGCCTATCGCCCGGGACTAGCTCCTACGAGCAGTACTTC
TRBV21-1	NA	many	TRBJ2-3	CASSIDSTDTQYF	TGTGCCAGCAGCATTGACAGCACAGATACGCAGTATTTT
TRBV29-1	TRBD1	NA	TRBJ1-1	CSVTGSTEAFF	TGCAGCGTGACAGGGTCAACTGAAGCTTTCTTT
TRBV7-6	NA	NA	TRBJ1-3	CASSLAPARRSSGNTIYF	TGTGCCAGCAGCTTAGCCCCAGCCCGGAGGAGTTCTGGAAACACCATATATTTT
TRBV7-3	TRBD2	NA	TRBJ2-2	CASSLGVAGTGELFF	TGTGCCAGCAGCTTAGGGGTAGCGGGCACCGGGGAGCTGTTTTTT
TRBV11-2	NA	many	TRBJ1-2	CASSPGTQQFSYTF	TGTGCCAGCAGCCCTGGGACTCAACAATTTAGCTACACCTTC
TRBV30	NA	few	TRBJ2-6	CAWSTGSSGANVLTF	TGTGCCTGGAGTACAGGCTCCTCTGGGGCCAACGTCCTGACTTTC
TRBV18	TRBD1	NA	TRBJ1-4	CASSHGTGNEKLFF	TGTGCCAGCTCACACGGGACAGGGAATGAAAAACTGTTTTTT
TRBV7-2	TRBD1	NA	TRBJ2-3	CASSRAGQGDTDTQYF	TGTGCCAGCAGCCGGGCGGGACAGGGAGACACAGATACGCAGTATTTT
TRBV4-1	NA	many	TRBJ2-6	CASSQVGFGANVLTF	TGCGCCAGCAGCCAAGTTGGGTTCGGGGCCAACGTCCTGACTTTC